This TCR beta chain was documented in a study of cytomegalovirus exposure and HLA in healthy donors. Amplification used 60 Vbeta primers and 13 Jbeta primers. Generated by immunoSEQ multiplex PCR, the TCRdb table keeps only in-frame clones and is missing some. The repertoire consists of about 180,000 clones, with 77% occurring once and the leading ten covering around 3.4%. Unrecorded immune exposures were likely, despite nominal health at sampling. This CDR3 has 16 residues. The germline V gene encodes CDR1 SGHVS and CDR2 FNYEAQ. Trimming cost V 2 bases and J 7 bases; bases outside gene matches: 7. J is TRBJ2-1 and V is TRBV7-6; 11 nucleotides agree with TRBD2. The sequencing input was PBMCs. The clonotype was recovered from a woman aged 55-69 years in good health and CMV-seropositive. This CDR3 is CASSLMIAGGPNEQFF. In DNA, the CDR3 is TGTGCCAGCAGCTTAATGATAGCGGGAGGGCCGAATGAGCAGTTCTTC.